The 17 T cell receptor beta chains listed next were all sequenced from one sample in a study of blood T cell repertoires in COVID-19. TCRdb's table, derived via immunoSEQ multiplex PCR, lists solely in-frame clones and lacks some. In the table there are about 200,000 clones, 70% to 90% of which are singletons. Sequences were obtained from peripheral blood. These receptors were collected from a human donor in a cohort sampled during active COVID-19.

The rearrangement uses TRBV2 and TRBJ1-2; 7 positions agree with TRBD1. The CDR3 contains 12 residues. Trimming took 5 bases from V and 6 from J; bases not matched to a gene: 3. CDR1 SNHLY and CDR2 FYNNEI come from the germline V gene. The CDR3 DNA reads as TGTGCCAGCAGTACCACAGGGGATGGCTACACCTTC. Encoded protein: CASSTTGDGYTF.

The rearrangement joins TRBV5-4 to TRBJ1-1; 10 bases line up with TRBD1. The CDR3 spans 16 residues. V lost 4 bases to trimming and J lost 1 base; unmatched junction nucleotides: 7. The germline CDR1 and CDR2 sequences are SGHNT and YYREEE (reference sequence). In nucleotides, the CDR3 is TGTGCCAGCAGCCTTGACAGGGGGCGAGCGAACACTGAAGCTTTCTTT. Residues: CASSLDRGRANTEAFF.

J is TRBJ1-3 and V is TRBV30; D uncertain. The V end was cut by 0 bases, the J end by 0 bases, with 9 bases between. Germline V lookup: CDR1 GTSNPN, CDR2 SVGIG (reference sequence). The CDR3 is made up of 15 amino acids. The CDR3 DNA is TGTGCCTGGAGTGTAACCAGGTACTCTGGAAACACCATATATTTT. Protein: CAWSVTRYSGNTIYF.

This sequence joins TRBV19 and TRBJ2-5; D perhaps matches TRBD1 (5 bases). CDR3 length: 14 residues. Germline values: CDR1 LNHDA, CDR2 SQIVND (reference sequence). Trimming took 4 bases from V and 7 from J, leaving 16 bases between them. DNA for the CDR3: TGTGCCAGTAGTAATCTACAGGTAAAGGGGACCCAGTACTTC. Protein: CASSNLQVKGTQYF.

The genes are TRBV11-2 and TRBJ2-7, with D possibly being TRBD1 (5 bases). The germline gives CDR1 SGHAT, CDR2 FQNNGV. V was pared by 0 bases and J by 3 bases, with 9 bases between. The CDR3 length is 14 residues. The CDR3 sequence: CASSLDTQGYEQYF. Written as DNA, the CDR3 is TGTGCCAGCAGCTTAGACACCCAGGGCTACGAGCAGTACTTC.

The chain recombines TRBV2 with TRBJ1-1, with 7 bases that match TRBD1. J lost 3 bases, V lost 7 bases, and 5 bases had no gene match. Germline CDR1 is SNHLY and CDR2 is FYNNEI. The CDR3 extends over 13 amino acids. The CDR3 is CASKKGADTEAFF. For the CDR3, the DNA is TGTGCCAGCAAGAAGGGGGCAGACACTGAAGCTTTCTTT.

This CDR3 reads CASSPRAPVTEAFF. The DNA of the CDR3 is TGTGCCAGCAGTCCCAGGGCGCCCGTCACTGAAGCTTTCTTT. The chain joins TRBV6-5 to TRBJ1-1; D possibly corresponds to TRBD1 (5 bases). V was cut by 5 bases and J by 4 bases, with 14 bases left in between. Germline V gene sequence: CDR1 MNHEY, CDR2 SVGAGI. This CDR3 region has 14 residues.

This chain uses TRBV19 with TRBJ2-7, with TRBD1 as a possible D gene (5 bases). This CDR3 has 14 residues. CDR1 is LNHDA and CDR2 is SQIVND in the germline V gene (reference sequence). Trimming removed 6 bases from V and 6 bases from J, with 18 bases in between. The CDR3 nucleotides read TGTGCCAGTAGCTTTGGGGCAGGGAATTTCGAGCAGTACTTC. It codes for CASSFGAGNFEQYF. Based on the CDR3 plus reference TRBV19 and TRBJ2-7, the full variable domain is DGGITQSPKYLFRKEGQNVTLSCEQNLNHDAMYWYRQDPGQGLRLIYYSQIVNDFQKGDIAEGYSVSREKKESFPLTVTSAQKNPTAFYLCASSFGAGNFEQYFGPGTRLTVT.

CDR3: CASSPGGQGNRWQFF. The CDR3 DNA reads TGTGCCAGCAGTCCTGGGGGACAGGGTAATAGGTGGCAGTTCTTC. The rearrangement links TRBV27 to TRBJ2-1; 9 positions match TRBD1. There are 15 residues in the CDR3. V was pared by 5 bases and J by 12 bases, with 14 bases of the junction left unmatched. Germline CDR1 reads MNHEY; CDR2 reads SMNVEV (reference sequence).

Only a few counts were recorded for this clone. The chain joins TRBV3-1 (or the pseudogene TRBV3-2) to TRBJ1-1; possible D gene TRBD1, 6 bases. The germline CDR1 and CDR2 sequences are LGHDT and YNNKEL (reference sequence). The CDR3 runs to 13 residues. Trimming shortened V by 7 bases and J by 5 bases, and 14 bases separated the two germline ends. The CDR3 nucleotides read TGTGCCAGCACCTCCGGGACACGAACTGAAGCTTTCTTT. Amino acid sequence: CASTSGTRTEAFF.

The V call is TRBV21-1, the J call TRBJ1-1; the table's D call, TRBD1, was not checked against the DNA. TRBV21-1 is a listed pseudogene. This CDR3 contains 15 residues. CDR3 coding DNA: TGTGCCAGCAGCGCGCAGGGGAGTTTGAACACTGAAGCTTTCTTT. Translating it yields CASSAQGSLNTEAFF.

The V and J genes are TRBV6-5 and TRBJ1-3, with 7 positions matching TRBD1. Germline CDR1 and CDR2: MNHEY and SVGAGI. The CDR3 runs 15 residues. Trimming at V came to 4 bases and at J to 4 bases, leaving 7 bases not matched to a gene. CDR3 nucleotides: TGTGCCAGCAGTTGGAACAGGGGATCCGGAAACACCATATATTTT. Translating gives CASSWNRGSGNTIYF.

V usage is TRBV3-1 (or the pseudogene TRBV3-2) and J usage is TRBJ2-3; D is possibly TRBD2 (6 bases). The germline gives CDR1 LGHDT, CDR2 YNNKEL (reference sequence). The CDR3 extends over 15 amino acids. The germline V and J ends were trimmed by 0 bases and 6 bases, with 13 bases remaining between them. The DNA of the CDR3 is TGTGCCAGCAGCCAAGAGCCTAGCGCATCCGATACGCAGTATTTT. Translated, it gives CASSQEPSASDTQYF.

This sequence joins TRBV19 and TRBJ2-7; a weak D match, TRBD2 (5 bases). Germline assignment: CDR1 LNHDA and CDR2 SQIVND (reference sequence). The germline V and J ends were trimmed by 5 bases and 0 bases, with 11 bases remaining between them. The length of the CDR3 is 14 residues. The CDR3 sequence: CASSFGGSSYEQYF. In nucleotides, the CDR3 is TGTGCCAGTAGTTTTGGTGGGAGCTCCTACGAGCAGTACTTC.

V and J are TRBV30 and TRBJ2-2; 7 positions agree with TRBD1. Trimming cost V 3 bases and J 2 bases; bases outside gene matches: 3. Germline lookup yields CDR1 GTSNPN and CDR2 SVGIG (reference sequence). The CDR3 consists of 14 residues. The CDR3 coding sequence is TGTGCCTGGAGGCACAGGGGTAACACCGGGGAGCTGTTTTTT. Its protein is CAWRHRGNTGELFF.

This chain joins TRBV13 and TRBJ1-1; D gene uncertain. Trimming cost V 5 bases and J 11 bases, with 21 bases left between them. The germline V gene encodes CDR1 PRHDT and CDR2 FYEKMQ (reference sequence). This CDR3 is built from 14 residues. The chain's CDR3 is CASSDLTRATGAFF. CDR3 bases: TGTGCCAGCAGCGACCTGACGAGGGCGACGGGGGCTTTCTTT.

This clone occurred a few times. The chain combines TRBV28 with TRBJ2-7; TRBD2 matches 10 bases. The CDR3 is 14 amino acids. Germline CDR1 is MDHEN and CDR2 is SYDVKM. After removal of 8 bases from V and 7 bases from J, the junction contained 11 bases not matched to a gene. The DNA for the CDR3 is TGTGCCAGCGGACTAGCGGTCCCCAAGGGTGAGCAGTACTTC. It specifies CASGLAVPKGEQYF.